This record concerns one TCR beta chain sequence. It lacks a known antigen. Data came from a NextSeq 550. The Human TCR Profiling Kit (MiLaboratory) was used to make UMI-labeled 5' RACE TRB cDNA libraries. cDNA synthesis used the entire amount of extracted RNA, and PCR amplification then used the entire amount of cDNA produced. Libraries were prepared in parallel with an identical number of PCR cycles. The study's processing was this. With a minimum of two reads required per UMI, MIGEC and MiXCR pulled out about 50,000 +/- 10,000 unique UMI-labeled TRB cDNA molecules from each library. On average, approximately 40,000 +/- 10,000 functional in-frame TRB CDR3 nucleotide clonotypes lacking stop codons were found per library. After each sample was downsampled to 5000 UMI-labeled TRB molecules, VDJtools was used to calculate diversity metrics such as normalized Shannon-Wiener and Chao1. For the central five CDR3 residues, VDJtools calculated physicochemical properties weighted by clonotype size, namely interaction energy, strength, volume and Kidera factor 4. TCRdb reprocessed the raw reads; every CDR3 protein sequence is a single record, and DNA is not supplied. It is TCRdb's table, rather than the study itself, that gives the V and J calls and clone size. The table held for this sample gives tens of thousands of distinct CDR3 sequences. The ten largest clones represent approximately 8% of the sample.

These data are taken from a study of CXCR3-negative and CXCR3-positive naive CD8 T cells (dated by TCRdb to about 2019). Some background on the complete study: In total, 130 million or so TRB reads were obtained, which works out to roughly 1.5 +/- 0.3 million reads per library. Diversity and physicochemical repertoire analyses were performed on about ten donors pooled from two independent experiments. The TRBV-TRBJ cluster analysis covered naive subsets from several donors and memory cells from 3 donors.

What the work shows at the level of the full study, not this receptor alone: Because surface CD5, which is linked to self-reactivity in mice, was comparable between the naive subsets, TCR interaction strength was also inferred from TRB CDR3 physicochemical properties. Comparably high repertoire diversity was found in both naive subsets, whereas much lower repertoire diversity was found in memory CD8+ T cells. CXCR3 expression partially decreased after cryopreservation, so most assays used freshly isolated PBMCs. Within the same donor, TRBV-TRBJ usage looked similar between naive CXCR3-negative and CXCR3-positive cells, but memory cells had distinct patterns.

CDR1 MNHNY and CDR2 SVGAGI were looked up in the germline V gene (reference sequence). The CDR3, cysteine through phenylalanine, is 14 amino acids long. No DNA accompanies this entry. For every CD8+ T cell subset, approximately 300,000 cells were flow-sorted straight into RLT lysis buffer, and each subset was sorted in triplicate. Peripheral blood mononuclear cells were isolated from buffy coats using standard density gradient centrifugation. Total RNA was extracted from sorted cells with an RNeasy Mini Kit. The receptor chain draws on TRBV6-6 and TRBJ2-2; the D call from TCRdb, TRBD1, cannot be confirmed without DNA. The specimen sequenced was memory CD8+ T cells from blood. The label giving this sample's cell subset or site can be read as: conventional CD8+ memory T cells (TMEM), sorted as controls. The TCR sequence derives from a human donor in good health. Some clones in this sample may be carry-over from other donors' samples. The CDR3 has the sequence CAISGGSNTGELFF.